This TCR beta chain was identified during a study of tumor-infiltrating lymphocytes in localized non-small cell lung cancer (dated by TCRdb to the early 2020s). A note on the overall study: The cohort covered several histologies, both smokers and never-smokers, and patients whose samples were collected after neoadjuvant chemotherapy. From each patient came resected tumor tissue plus uninvolved lung tissue from that same patient, and the uninvolved lung tissue was described as non-adjacent to the tumor. Alongside flow cytometry, multiplex immunofluorescence, RNA-seq, exome sequencing and proteomics, TCR sequencing was applied to the same patients as one of several integrated assays. The overall ICON cohort comprised more than 130 surgical patients with localized non-small cell lung cancer whose tumors were resected. A total of around 58 patients were part of the paired comparison of immunoSEQ T-cell fraction between tumor and uninvolved lung. General findings and caveats noted by the study authors: Different pieces of the same tissue were used for different assays, so technical variation could not be separated from intratumor heterogeneity. Recurrence-free survival showed no association with tumor T-cell fraction from TCR sequencing (p = 0.61). Assay coverage varied across patients depending on available tissue quantity, so only a subset of the cohort had TCR sequencing. TCR-derived T-cell fraction did not differ between the flow cytometry-defined immunotypes IM1 (good prognosis) and IM2 (poor prognosis). TCRbeta sequencing supported higher T cell infiltration in tumors than in uninvolved lung tissue, consistent with immunofluorescence CD3 counts.

Taken from the germline V gene, the CDR1 and CDR2 loops are SGHRS and YFSETQ. V lost 0 bases and J lost 5 bases, and the count of bases not matched to a germline gene is 7. The cysteine opens and the phenylalanine closes a CDR3 of 15 amino acids. Only the CDR3 DNA is retained, 45 bases long and in frame from the first base. The immunoSEQ assay used for TCR sequencing gave the T-cell fraction in both tumor and uninvolved lung tissue. As for how the authors treated the data: For survival analysis, patients were split into high (upper tertile) and low (lower two tertiles) T-cell fraction groups and compared by log-rank test. A signed-rank test was used to check for differences in T-cell fraction between paired tumor and uninvolved lung. TCRdb's version of the immuneACCESS table is confined to in-frame rearrangements and falls short of the full clone set. An unresolved V gene accounts for under half of the shortfall where checked; the remainder is of unknown origin. The V and J calls and clone size are taken from that table; D and trimming were inferred from the DNA. Within this sample are approximately 5,100 clones, with around 81% of them counted one time only. The top ten constitute about 9.1% of the sample.

Comments on this clone: No antigen is known for it. Base quality data are lacking; no much larger clone is found one base away.

ICON enrollment began in 2016, and the last patient was enrolled in the second half of 2018. Fresh tumor and matched uninvolved tissue for in-depth immune analyses, including TCR sequencing, were collected from a subcohort of some 69 patients. TCR sequencing was performed on DNA isolated from bulk tissue, without cell sorting. This sequence originates from a human donor with non-small cell lung cancer. Sample: lung tumor tissue. The receptor chain draws on TRBV5-1 and TRBJ1-1; 7 bases in between match TRBD1. The nucleotide sequence is TGCGCCAGCAGCTTGGACAACAGGGGAGGTACTGAAGCTTTCTTT. This yields the protein CASSLDNRGGTEAFF.